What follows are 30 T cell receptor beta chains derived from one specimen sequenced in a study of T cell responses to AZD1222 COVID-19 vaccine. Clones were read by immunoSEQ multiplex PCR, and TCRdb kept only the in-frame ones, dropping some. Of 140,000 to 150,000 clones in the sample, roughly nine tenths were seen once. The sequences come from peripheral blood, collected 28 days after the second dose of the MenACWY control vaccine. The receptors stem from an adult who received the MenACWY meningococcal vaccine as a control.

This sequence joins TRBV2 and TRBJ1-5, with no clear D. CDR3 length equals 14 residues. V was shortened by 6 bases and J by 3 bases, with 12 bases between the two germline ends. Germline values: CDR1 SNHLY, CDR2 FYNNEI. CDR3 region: CASRRDGANQPQHF. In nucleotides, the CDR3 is TGTGCCAGCAGACGAGACGGCGCCAATCAGCCCCAGCATTTT.

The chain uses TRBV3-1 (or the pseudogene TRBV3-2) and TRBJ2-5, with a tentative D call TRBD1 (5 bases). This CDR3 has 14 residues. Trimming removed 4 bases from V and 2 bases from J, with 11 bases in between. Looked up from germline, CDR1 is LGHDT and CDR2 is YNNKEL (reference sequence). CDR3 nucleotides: TGTGCCAGCAGCCTACAGGAAAGACAAGAGACCCAGTACTTC. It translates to CASSLQERQETQYF.

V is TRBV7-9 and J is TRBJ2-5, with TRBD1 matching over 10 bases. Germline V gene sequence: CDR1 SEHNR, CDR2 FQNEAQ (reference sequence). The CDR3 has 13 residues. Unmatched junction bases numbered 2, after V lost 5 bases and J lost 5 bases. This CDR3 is CASSPGQGETQYF. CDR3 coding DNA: TGTGCCAGCAGCCCGGGACAGGGGGAGACCCAGTACTTC.

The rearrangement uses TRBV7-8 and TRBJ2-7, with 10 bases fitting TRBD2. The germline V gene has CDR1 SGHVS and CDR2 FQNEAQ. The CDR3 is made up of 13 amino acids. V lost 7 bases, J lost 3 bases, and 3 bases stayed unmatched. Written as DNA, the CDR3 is TGTGCCAGCACTAGCGGGGGCTTCTACGAGCAGTACTTC. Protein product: CASTSGGFYEQYF. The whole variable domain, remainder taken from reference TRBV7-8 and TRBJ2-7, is GAGVSQSPRYKVAKRGQDVALRCDPISGHVSLFWYQQALGQGPEFLTYFQNEAQLDKSGLPSDRFFAERPEGSVSTLKIQRTQQEDSAVYLCASTSGGFYEQYFGPGTRLTVT.

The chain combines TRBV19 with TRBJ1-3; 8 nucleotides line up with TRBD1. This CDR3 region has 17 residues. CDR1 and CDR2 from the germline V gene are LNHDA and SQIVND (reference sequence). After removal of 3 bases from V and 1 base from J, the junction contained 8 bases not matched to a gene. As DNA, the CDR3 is TGTGCCAGTAGTATTGGGACAGGCGACCGGTCTGGAAACACCATATATTTT. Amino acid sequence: CASSIGTGDRSGNTIYF.

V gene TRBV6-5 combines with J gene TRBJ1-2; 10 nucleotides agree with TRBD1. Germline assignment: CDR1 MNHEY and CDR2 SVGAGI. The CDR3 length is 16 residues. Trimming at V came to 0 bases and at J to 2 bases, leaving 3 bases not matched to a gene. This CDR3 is CASSYSRTGGNYGYTF. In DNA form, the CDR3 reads TGTGCCAGCAGTTACTCTAGGACAGGGGGAAACTATGGCTACACCTTC.

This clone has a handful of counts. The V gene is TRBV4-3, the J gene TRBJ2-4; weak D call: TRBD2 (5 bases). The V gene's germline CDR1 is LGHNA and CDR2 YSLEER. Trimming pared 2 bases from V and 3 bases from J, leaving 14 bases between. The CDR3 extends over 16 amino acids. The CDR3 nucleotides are TGCGCCAGCAGCCAAACTAGATTTGATAGCAAAAACATTCAGTACTTC. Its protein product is CASSQTRFDSKNIQYF.

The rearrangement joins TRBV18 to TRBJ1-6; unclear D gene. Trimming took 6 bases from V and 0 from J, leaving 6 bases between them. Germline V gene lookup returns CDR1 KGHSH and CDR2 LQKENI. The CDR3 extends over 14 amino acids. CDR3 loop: CASSLSSYNSPLHF. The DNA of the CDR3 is TGTGCCAGCTCCCTCAGCTCCTATAATTCACCCCTCCACTTT.

The CDR3 spells CASSYTTGGNEKLFF. Here the CDR3 DNA reads TGTGCCAGCAGTTACACGACAGGGGGTAATGAAAAACTGTTTTTT. V is TRBV6-5 and J is TRBJ1-4, with TRBD1 matching over 9 bases. This CDR3 is built from 15 residues. The V gene end was trimmed by 2 bases and the J gene end by 4 bases; junction bases not matched to a gene: 2. Germline V CDR1 and CDR2: MNHEY, SVGAGI.

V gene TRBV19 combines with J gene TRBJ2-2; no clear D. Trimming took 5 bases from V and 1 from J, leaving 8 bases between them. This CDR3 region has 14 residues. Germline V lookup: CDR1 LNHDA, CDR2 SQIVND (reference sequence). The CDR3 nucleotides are TGTGCCAGTAGTGAGGCGGAGAACACCGGGGAGCTGTTTTTT. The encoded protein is CASSEAENTGELFF.

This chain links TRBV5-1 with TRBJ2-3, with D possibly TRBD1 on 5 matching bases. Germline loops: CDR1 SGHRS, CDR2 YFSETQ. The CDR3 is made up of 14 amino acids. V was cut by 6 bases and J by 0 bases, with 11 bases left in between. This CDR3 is CASKGQTSTDTQYF. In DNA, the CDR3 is TGCGCCAGCAAGGGGCAGACTAGCACAGATACGCAGTATTTT.

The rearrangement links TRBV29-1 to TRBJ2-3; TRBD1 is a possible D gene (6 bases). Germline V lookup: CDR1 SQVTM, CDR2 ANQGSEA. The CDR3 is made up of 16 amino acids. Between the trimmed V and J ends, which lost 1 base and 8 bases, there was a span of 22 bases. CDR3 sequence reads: CSVEAKVGASGSTQYF. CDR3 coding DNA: TGCAGCGTTGAAGCGAAGGTGGGGGCCTCTGGATCTACGCAGTATTTT.

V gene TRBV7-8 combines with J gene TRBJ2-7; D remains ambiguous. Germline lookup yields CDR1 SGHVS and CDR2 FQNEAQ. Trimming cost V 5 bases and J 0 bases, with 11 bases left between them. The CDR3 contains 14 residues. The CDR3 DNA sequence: TGTGCCAGCAGCCTTCGGACGAGCTCCTACGAGCAGTACTTC. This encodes CASSLRTSSYEQYF.

Written as DNA, the CDR3 is TGTGCCAGCAGCCCGGGACAGTTCGTTGTTCCCTACGAGCAGTACTTC. Amino acids: CASSPGQFVVPYEQYF. This chain links TRBV7-7 with TRBJ2-7, with 7 bases aligning to TRBD1. CDR3 size: 16 residues. After removal of 5 bases from V and 2 bases from J, the junction contained 12 bases not matched to a gene. Germline-derived CDR1 and CDR2 are SSHAT and FNYEAQ (reference sequence).

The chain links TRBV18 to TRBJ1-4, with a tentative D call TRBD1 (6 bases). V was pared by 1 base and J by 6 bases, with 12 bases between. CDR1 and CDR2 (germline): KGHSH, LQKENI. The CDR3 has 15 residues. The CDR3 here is CASSPRQGWDEKLFF. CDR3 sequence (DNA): TGTGCCAGCTCACCACGGCAGGGGTGGGATGAAAAACTGTTTTTT.

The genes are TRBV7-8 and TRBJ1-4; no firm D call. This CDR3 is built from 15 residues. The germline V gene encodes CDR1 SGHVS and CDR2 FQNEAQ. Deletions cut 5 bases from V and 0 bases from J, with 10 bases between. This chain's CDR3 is CASSPNSATNEKLFF. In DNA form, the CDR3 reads TGTGCCAGCAGCCCCAACAGTGCAACTAATGAAAAACTGTTTTTT.

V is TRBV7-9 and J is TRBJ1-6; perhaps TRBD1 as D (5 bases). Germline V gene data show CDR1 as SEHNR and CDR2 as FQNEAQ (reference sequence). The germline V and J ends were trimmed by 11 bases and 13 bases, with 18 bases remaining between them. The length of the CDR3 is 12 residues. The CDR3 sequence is CALAGPSSPLHF. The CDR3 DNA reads TGTGCCCTCGCGGGGCCCTCTTCTCCCCTCCACTTT. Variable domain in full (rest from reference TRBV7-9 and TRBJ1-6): DTGVSQNPRHKITKRGQNVTFRCDPISEHNRLYWYRQTLGQGPEFLTYFQNEAQLEKSRLLSDRFSAERPKGSFSTLEIQRTEQGDSAMYLCALAGPSSPLHFGNGTRLTVT.

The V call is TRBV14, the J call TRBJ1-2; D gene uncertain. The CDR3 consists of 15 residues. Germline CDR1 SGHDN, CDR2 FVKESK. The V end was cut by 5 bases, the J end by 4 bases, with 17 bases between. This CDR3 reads CASSSLWTPPYGYTF. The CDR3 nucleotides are TGTGCCAGCAGCAGCCTTTGGACTCCCCCCTATGGCTACACCTTC.

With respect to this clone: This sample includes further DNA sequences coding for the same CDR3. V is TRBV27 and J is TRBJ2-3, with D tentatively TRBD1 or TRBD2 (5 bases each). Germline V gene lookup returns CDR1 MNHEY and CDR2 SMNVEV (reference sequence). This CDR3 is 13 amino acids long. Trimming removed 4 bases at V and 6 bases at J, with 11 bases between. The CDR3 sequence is CASSSWGTDTQYF. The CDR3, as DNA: TGTGCCAGCAGTTCGTGGGGGACGGATACGCAGTATTTT.

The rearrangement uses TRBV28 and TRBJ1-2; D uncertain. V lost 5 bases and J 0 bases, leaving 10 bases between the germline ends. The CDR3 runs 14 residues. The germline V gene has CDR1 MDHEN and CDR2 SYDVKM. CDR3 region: CASSLGSTNYGYTF. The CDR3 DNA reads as TGTGCCAGCAGTCTAGGCTCGACTAACTATGGCTACACCTTC.

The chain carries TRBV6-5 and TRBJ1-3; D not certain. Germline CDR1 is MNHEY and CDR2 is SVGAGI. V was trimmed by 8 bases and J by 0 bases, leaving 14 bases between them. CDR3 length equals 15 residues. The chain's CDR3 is CASGRRLSSGNTIYF. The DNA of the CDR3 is TGTGCCAGCGGCCGGCGGCTCAGCTCTGGAAACACCATATATTTT.

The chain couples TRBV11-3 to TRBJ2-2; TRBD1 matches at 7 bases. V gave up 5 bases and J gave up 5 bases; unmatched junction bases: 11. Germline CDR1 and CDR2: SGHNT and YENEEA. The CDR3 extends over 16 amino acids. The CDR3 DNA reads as TGTGCCAGCAGCCAGGGGGACGGGGCTCGGACCGGGGAGCTGTTTTTT. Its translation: CASSQGDGARTGELFF. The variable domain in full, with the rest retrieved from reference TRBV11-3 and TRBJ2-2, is EAGVVQSPRYKIIEKKQPVAFWCNPISGHNTLYWYLQNLGQGPELLIRYENEEAVDDSQLPKDRFSAERLKGVDSTLKIQPAELGDSAVYLCASSQGDGARTGELFFGEGSRLTVL.

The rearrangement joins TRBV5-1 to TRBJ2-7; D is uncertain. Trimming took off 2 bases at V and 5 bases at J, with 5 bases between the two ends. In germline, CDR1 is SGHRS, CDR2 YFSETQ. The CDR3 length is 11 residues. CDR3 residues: CASSFDHEQYF. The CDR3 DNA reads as TGCGCCAGCAGCTTCGACCACGAGCAGTACTTC.

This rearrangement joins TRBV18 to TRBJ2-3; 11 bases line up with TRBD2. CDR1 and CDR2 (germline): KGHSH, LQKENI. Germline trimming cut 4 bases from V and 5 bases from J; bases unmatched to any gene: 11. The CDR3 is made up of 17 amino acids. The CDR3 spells CASSLNVAGGPVDTQYF. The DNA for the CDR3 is TGTGCCAGCTCACTGAATGTAGCGGGAGGGCCGGTAGATACGCAGTATTTT.

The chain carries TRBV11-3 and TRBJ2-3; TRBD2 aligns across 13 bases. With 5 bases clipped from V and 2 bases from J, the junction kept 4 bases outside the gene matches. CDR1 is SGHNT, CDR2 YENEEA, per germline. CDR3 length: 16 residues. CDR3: CASSKGLAGDTDTQYF. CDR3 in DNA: TGTGCCAGCAGCAAAGGACTAGCGGGAGACACAGATACGCAGTATTTT.

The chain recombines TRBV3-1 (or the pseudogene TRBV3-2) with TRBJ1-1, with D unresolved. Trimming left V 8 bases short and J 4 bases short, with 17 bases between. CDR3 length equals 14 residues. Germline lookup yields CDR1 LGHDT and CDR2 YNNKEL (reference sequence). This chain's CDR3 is CASFSGRWGTEAFF. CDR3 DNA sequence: TGTGCCAGCTTTTCCGGGAGATGGGGCACTGAAGCTTTCTTT.

CDR3 in DNA: TGTGCCATCAGTGGCAGGACAGACCCCTACGAGCAGTACTTC. Translation gives CAISGRTDPYEQYF. This rearrangement joins TRBV10-3 to TRBJ2-7; tentative D call: TRBD1 (6 bases). This CDR3 comprises 14 residues. Germline-derived CDR1 and CDR2 are ENHRY and SYGVKD. V was cut by 4 bases and J by 2 bases, with 12 bases left in between.

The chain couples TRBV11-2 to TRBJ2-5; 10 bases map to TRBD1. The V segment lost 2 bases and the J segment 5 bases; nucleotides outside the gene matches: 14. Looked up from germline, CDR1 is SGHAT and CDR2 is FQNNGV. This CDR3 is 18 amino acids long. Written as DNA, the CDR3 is TGTGCCAGCAGCTTACTGGCCCCCGGGACAGGGGACCGGGAGACCCAGTACTTC. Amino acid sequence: CASSLLAPGTGDRETQYF.

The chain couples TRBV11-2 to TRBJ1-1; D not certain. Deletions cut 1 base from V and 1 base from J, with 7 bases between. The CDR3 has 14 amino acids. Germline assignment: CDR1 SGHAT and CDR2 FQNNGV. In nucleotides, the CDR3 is TGTGCCAGCAGCTTAGTTCGGGGGAACACTGAAGCTTTCTTT. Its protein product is CASSLVRGNTEAFF.

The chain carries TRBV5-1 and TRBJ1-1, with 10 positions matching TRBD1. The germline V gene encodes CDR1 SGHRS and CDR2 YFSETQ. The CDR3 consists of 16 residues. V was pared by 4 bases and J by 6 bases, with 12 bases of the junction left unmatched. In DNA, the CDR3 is TGCGCCAGCAGCCCGGGGGACAGGGGATTTACGTCTGAAGCTTTCTTT. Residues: CASSPGDRGFTSEAFF.